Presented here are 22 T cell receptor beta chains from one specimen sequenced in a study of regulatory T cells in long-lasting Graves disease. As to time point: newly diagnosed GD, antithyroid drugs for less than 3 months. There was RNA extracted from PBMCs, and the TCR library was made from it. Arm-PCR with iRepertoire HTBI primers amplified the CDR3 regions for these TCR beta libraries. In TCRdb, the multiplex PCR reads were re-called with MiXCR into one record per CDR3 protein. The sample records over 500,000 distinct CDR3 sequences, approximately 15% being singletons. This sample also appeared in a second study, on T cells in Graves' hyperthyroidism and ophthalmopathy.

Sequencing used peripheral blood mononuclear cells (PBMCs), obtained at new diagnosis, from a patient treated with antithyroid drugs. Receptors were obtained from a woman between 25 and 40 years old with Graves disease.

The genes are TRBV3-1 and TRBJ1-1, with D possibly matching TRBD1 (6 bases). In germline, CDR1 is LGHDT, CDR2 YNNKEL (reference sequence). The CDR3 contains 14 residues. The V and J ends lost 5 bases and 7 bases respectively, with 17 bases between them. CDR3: CASSRGGSGGEAFF. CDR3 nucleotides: TGTGCCAGCAGCAGAGGGGGGTCCGGCGGTGAAGCTTTCTTT.

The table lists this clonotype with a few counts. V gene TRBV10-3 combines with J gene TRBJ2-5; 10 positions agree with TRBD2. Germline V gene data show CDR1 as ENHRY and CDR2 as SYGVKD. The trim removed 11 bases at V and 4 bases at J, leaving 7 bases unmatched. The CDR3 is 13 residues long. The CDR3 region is CAVSGREGETQYF. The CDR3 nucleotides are TGTGCCGTAAGCGGGAGGGAGGGAGAGACCCAGTACTTC.

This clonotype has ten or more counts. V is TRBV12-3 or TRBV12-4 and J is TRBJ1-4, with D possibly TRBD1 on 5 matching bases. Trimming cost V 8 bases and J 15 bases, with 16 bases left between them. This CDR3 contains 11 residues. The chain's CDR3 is CASRGEGSVFF. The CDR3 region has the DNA TGTGCCAGCCGAGGGGAAGGGTCGGTGTTTTTT.

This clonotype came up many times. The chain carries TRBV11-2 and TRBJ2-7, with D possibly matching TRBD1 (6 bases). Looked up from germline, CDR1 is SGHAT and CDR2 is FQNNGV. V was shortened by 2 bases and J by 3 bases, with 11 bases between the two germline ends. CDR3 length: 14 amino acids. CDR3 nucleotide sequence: TGTGCCAGCAGCTTAACCGGGACAAACTACGAGCAGTACTTC. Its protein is CASSLTGTNYEQYF.

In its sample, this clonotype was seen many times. The CDR3 loop reads CASSFSGRSSYNEQFF. CDR3 nucleotides: TGTGCCAGCAGCTTTAGCGGGAGAAGCTCCTACAATGAGCAGTTCTTC. The chain carries TRBV7-2 and TRBJ2-1; TRBD2 agrees at 9 bases. The CDR3 runs 16 residues. CDR1 is SGHTA and CDR2 is FQGNSA in the germline V gene. J gave up 0 bases and V 3 bases, and 3 bases lay outside the gene matches. Based on the CDR3 plus reference TRBV7-2 and TRBJ2-1, the full variable domain is GAGVSQSPSNKVTEKGKDVELRCDPISGHTALYWYRQSLGQGLEFLIYFQGNSAPDKSGLPSDRFSAERTGGSVSTLTIQRTQQEDSAVYLCASSFSGRSSYNEQFFGPGTRLTVL.

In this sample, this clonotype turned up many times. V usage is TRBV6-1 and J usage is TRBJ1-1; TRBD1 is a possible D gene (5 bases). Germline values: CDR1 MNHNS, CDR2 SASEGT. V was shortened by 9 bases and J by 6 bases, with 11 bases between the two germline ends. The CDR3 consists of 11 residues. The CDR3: CASSGGPEAFF. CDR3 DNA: TGTGCCAGTTCGGGGGGACCTGAAGCTTTCTTT.

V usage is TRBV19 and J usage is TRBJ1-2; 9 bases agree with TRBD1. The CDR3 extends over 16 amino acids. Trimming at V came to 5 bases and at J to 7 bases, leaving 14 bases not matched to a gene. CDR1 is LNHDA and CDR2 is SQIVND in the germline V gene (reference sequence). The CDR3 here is CASSQAKGTGTVGYTF. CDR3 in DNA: TGTGCCAGTAGTCAAGCCAAGGGGACAGGGACGGTTGGCTACACCTTC.

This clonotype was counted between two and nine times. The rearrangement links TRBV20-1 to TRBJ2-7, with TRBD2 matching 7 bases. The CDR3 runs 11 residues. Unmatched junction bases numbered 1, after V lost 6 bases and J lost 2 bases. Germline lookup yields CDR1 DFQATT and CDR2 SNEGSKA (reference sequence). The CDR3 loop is CSAGGTYEQYF. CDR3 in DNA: TGCAGTGCCGGGGGGACCTACGAGCAGTACTTC.

CDR3 bases: TGCAGTGCTAGTCTGGGGACAGGGAACACTGAAGCTTTCTTT. Protein sequence: CSASLGTGNTEAFF. V is TRBV20-1 and J is TRBJ1-1; 8 positions match TRBD1. V shed 3 bases, J shed 1 base, and the junction held 4 bases outside the gene matches. Germline loops: CDR1 DFQATT, CDR2 SNEGSKA (reference sequence). CDR3 length: 14 amino acids.

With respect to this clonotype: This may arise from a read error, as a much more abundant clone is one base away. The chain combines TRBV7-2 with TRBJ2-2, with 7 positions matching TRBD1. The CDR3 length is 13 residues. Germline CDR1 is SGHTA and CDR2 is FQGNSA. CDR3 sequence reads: CASSHGTAGGLFF. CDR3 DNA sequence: TGTGCCAGCAGCCATGGGACCGCAGGGGGGCTGTTTTTT.

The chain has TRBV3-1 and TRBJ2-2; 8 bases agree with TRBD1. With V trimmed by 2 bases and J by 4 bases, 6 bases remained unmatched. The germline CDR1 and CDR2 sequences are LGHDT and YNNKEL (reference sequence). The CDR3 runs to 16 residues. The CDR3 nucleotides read TGTGCCAGCAGCCAAACCCCACAGGGGGGCACCGGGGAGCTGTTTTTT. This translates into CASSQTPQGGTGELFF.

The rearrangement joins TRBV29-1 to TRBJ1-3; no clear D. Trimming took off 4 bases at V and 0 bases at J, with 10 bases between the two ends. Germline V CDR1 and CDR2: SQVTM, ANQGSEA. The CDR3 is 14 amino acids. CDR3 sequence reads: CSVGGGSSGNTIYF. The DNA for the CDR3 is TGCAGCGTTGGGGGAGGGAGCTCTGGAAACACCATATATTTT.

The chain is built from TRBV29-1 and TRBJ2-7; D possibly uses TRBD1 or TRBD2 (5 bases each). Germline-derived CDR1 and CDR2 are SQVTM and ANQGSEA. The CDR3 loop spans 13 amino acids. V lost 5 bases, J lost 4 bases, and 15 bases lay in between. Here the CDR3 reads CSVRSGTAYEQYF. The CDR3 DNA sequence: TGCAGCGTTCGTTCAGGGACGGCATACGAGCAGTACTTC.

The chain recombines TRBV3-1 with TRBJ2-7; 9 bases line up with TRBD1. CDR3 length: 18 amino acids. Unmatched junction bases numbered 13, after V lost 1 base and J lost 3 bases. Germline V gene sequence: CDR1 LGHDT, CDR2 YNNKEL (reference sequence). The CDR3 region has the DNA TGTGCCAGCAGCCAAGTAGGGACAGGGAGGAACGGCGGCTACGAGCAGTACTTC. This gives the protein CASSQVGTGRNGGYEQYF.

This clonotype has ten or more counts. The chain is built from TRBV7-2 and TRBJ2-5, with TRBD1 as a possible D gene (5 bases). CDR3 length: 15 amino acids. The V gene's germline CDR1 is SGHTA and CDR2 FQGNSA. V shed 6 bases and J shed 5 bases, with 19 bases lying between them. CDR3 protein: CASRSQSGRPETQYF. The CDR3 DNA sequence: TGTGCCAGCAGGTCACAGTCAGGGCGGCCGGAGACCCAGTACTTC.

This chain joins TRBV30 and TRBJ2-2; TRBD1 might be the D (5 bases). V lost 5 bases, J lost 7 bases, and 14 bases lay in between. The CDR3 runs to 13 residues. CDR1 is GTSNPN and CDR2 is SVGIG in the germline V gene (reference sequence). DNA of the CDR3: TGTGCCTGGGCCCCCCAGGGTTTCGGGGAGCTGTTTTTT. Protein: CAWAPQGFGELFF.

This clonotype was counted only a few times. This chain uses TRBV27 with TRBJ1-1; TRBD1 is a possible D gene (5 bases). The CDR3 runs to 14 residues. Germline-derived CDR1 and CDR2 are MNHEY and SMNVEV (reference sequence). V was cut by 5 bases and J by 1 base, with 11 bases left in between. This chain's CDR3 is CASSTQGPNTEAFF. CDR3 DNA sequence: TGTGCCAGCAGTACCCAGGGACCGAACACTGAAGCTTTCTTT.

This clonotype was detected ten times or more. Here the CDR3 reads CASSTTGSYEQYF. Here the CDR3 DNA reads TGTGCCAGCAGTACGACGGGCTCCTACGAGCAGTACTTC. The chain links TRBV2 to TRBJ2-7; no definite D call. The germline V gene encodes CDR1 SNHLY and CDR2 FYNNEI. The germline V and J ends were trimmed by 5 bases and 0 bases, with 8 bases remaining between them. The CDR3 length is 13 residues.

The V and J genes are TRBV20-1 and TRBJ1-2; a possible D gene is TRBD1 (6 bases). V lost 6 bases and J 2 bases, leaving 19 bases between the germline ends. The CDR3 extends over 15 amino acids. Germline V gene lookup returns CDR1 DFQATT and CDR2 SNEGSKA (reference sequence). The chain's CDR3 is CSASEDGGLNYGYTF. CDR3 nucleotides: TGCAGTGCCAGCGAGGACGGGGGGCTGAACTATGGCTACACCTTC.

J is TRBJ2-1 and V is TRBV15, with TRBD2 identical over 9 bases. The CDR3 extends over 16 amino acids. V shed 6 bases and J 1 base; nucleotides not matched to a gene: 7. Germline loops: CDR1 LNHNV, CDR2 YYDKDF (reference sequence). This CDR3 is CATRRSLAGSYNEQFF. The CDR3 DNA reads TGTGCCACCAGACGAAGCCTAGCGGGGTCCTACAATGAGCAGTTCTTC.

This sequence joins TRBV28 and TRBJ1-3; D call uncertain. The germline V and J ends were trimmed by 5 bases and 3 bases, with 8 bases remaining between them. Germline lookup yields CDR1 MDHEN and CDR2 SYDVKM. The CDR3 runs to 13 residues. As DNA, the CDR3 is TGTGCCAGCAGTGGACGGAATGGAAACACCATATATTTT. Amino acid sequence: CASSGRNGNTIYF.

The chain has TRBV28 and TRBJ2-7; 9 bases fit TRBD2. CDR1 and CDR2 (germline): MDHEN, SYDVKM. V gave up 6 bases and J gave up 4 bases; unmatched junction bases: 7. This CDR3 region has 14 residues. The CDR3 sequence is CASSKTLAGYEQYF. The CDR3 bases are TGTGCCAGCAGCAAGACGCTAGCGGGATACGAGCAGTACTTC.